Given below is one TCR beta chain in context. What it recognizes is unknown. An end of the junction differs from the germline gene, which may be a read error. The data derive from a study of tumor-infiltrating lymphocytes in primary liver carcinoma. Study summary: Patients of both sexes were 30 to 69 years old. About 3.65 to 8 million productive TCRbeta reads were obtained from the samples, with similar numbers across tissue types.

Findings of the study overall: Pairs comparing tumor with adjacent tissue or blood overlapped less than pairs drawn from tumor regions.

Co-extraction of RNA and DNA was performed on about 19-30 mg of unsorted bulk tissue. Researchers generated TCR beta cDNA from approximately 450 ng of total RNA, relying on a constant-region primer. Construction of TCR beta libraries relied on three successive nested multiplex PCR rounds employing slightly modified ARM-PCR. The first two PCR rounds used TRBV1-TRBV30 primers with a Cbeta primer, approximately 10 cycles each. TCRdb reanalysed the multiplex PCR reads using MiXCR and keeps one entry per CDR3 protein. The repertoire holds roughly 25,000 distinct CDR3 sequences, with 60% to 85% as singletons. This CDR3 has 12 amino acids. Germline CDR1 is SQVTM and CDR2 is ANQGSEA.

This TCR was sampled from a middle-aged man with primary liver carcinoma and hepatitis B virus infection. This chain links TRBV29-1 with TRBJ2-1; either TRBD1 or TRBD2 may supply D (5 bases each). Sequencing used liver tumor tissue from sampling region 3. Sample subset: tumor region T3, left-lateral pole. CDR3 in amino acids: CSIEEGRTEQFF. The DNA of the CDR3 is TGTAGCATTGAAGAGGGGCGTACTGAGCAGTTCTTC.